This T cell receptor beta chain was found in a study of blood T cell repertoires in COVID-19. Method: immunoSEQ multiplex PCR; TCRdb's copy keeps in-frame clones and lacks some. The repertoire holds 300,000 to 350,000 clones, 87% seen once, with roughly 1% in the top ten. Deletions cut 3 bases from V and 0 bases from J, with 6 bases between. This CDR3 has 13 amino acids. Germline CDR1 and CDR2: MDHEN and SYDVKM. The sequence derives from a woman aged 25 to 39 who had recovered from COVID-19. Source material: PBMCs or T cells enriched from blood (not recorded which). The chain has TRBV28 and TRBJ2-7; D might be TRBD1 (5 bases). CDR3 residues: CASSLQGSYEQYF. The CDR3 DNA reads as TGTGCCAGCAGTTTGCAGGGCTCCTACGAGCAGTACTTC.